The clone carrying this TCR beta chain showed up just a few times. TCRdb's copy holds only in-frame clones and misses some; the assay was immunoSEQ multiplex PCR. This table has more than 150,000 clones, 80% appearing once. The germline V gene has CDR1 LNHDA and CDR2 SQIVND (reference sequence). This CDR3 has 14 residues. V shed 6 bases and J shed 9 bases, with 18 bases lying between them. The source of the sample is a study of blood T cell repertoires in COVID-19. This clonotype was sampled from a man aged 55 to 70 with acute or convalescent COVID-19. The chain is built from TRBV19 and TRBJ2-1; D is perhaps TRBD1 (6 bases). Sequenced: peripheral blood. CDR3 in DNA: TGTGCCAGTAGATTGACAGGTCGAACTCTTGAGCAGTTCTTC. Amino acid sequence: CASRLTGRTLEQFF.